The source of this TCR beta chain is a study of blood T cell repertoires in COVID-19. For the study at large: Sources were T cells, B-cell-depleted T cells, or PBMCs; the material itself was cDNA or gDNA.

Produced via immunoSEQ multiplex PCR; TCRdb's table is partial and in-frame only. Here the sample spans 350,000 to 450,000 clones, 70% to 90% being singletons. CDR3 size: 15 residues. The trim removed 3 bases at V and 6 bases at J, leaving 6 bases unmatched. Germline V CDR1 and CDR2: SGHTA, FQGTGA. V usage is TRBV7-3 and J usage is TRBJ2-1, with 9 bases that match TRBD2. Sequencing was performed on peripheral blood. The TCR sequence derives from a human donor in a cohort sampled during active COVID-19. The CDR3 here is CASSLSGGSRNEQFF. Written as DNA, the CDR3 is TGTGCCAGCAGCTTGAGCGGGGGGTCTCGCAATGAGCAGTTCTTC.